These 5 T cell receptor beta chains were all obtained from the same sample, sequenced in a study of blood T cell repertoires in COVID-19. Repertoires were generated with immunoSEQ multiplex PCR, while TCRdb's copy carries only in-frame clones and drops some. Among under 170,000 clones, approximately 80% were seen once, and the ten largest hold over 2%. The specimen sequenced was peripheral blood. All receptors come from a man in his 70s with acute or convalescent COVID-19.

The chain is built from TRBV12-3 or TRBV12-4 and TRBJ2-1; no clear D gene. The CDR3 runs to 13 residues. V lost 0 bases, J lost 9 bases, and 9 bases lay in between. CDR3 in amino acids: CASSLAHTPEQFF. The CDR3 nucleotides are TGTGCCAGCAGTTTAGCGCACACCCCTGAGCAGTTCTTC.

The J gene is TRBJ1-6, the V gene TRBV19, with 7 nucleotides matching TRBD1. The CDR3 is 15 residues long. The V segment lost 5 bases and the J segment 10 bases; nucleotides outside the gene matches: 11. Germline CDR1 LNHDA, CDR2 SQIVND (reference sequence). The chain's CDR3 is CASSHEGGGESPLHF. CDR3 nucleotides: TGTGCCAGTAGTCACGAAGGAGGGGGCGAATCACCCCTCCACTTT. The variable domain in full, with the rest retrieved from reference TRBV19 and TRBJ1-6, is DGGITQSPKYLFRKEGQNVTLSCEQNLNHDAMYWYRQDPGQGLRLIYYSQIVNDFQKGDIAEGYSVSREKKESFPLTVTSAQKNPTAFYLCASSHEGGGESPLHFGNGTRLTVT.

The chain carries TRBV20-1 and TRBJ2-3; 10 bases align to TRBD2. This CDR3 is built from 16 residues. The ends lost 3 bases at V and 5 bases at J; junction bases unmatched: 11. The germline CDR1 and CDR2 sequences are DFQATT and SNEGSKA (reference sequence). DNA for the CDR3: TGCAGTGCTAGTAGGGGGATAGCGGGAGGTGAAGATACGCAGTATTTT. As protein: CSASRGIAGGEDTQYF.

The rearrangement links TRBV6-5 to TRBJ2-5; the match to TRBD1 covers 10 bases. The CDR3 sequence is 14 residues long. Per germline, CDR1 MNHEY and CDR2 SVGAGI. The trim removed 2 bases at V and 7 bases at J, leaving 4 bases unmatched. The CDR3 sequence is CASSYTGTGATQYF. For the CDR3, the DNA is TGTGCCAGCAGTTACACCGGGACAGGGGCGACCCAGTACTTC.

This clone was observed once. The chain uses TRBV6-5 and TRBJ2-5; D is perhaps TRBD1 (6 bases). Trimming took 4 bases from V and 4 from J, leaving 16 bases between them. Germline CDR1 and CDR2: MNHEY and SVGAGI. The CDR3 has 15 residues. CDR3 bases: TGTGCCAGCAGTTCCCCCTCAGGGGCGAGAGAGACCCAGTACTTC. Translated: CASSSPSGARETQYF.